The sequence of this TCR beta chain was determined in a study of healthy donors' naive CD4 and CD8 T cells. CD4+CD8-CD45RO-CD45RA+ cells were naive CD4+; CD8+CD4-CD45RA+CD27bright cells were naive CD8+. Germline CDR1 reads SNHLY; CDR2 reads FYNNEI. This CDR3 is 16 amino acids long. V was cut by 6 bases and J by 0 bases, with 12 bases left in between. A linear amplification protocol produced the TCR libraries from around 0.55 ug of total RNA. TCRdb re-derived calls from the reads in MiXCR, one entry per CDR3 protein. The sample shows about 180,000 distinct CDR3 sequences, nearly 75% of them seen only once.

The sample taken for sequencing was naive CD4+ and CD8+ T cells sorted from blood, pooled from several donors. The chain links TRBV2 to TRBJ1-6; a weak D match, TRBD1 (5 bases). The clonotype comes from a pool of human donors in good health; the sample pools cells from several healthy donors. As DNA, the CDR3 is TGTGCCAGCAGCCGGGACTTAAGCTCCTATAATTCACCCCTCCACTTT. This encodes CASSRDLSSYNSPLHF.